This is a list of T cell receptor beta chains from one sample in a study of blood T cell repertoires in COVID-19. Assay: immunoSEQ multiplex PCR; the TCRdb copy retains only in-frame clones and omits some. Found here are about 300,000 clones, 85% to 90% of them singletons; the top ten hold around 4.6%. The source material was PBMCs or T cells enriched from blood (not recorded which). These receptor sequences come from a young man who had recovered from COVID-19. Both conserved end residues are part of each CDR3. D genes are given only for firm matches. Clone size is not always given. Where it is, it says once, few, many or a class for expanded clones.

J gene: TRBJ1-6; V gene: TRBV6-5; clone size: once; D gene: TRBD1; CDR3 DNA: TGTGCCAGCAGTTTCGACAGGGGGCTTGGTTCACCCCTCCACTTT; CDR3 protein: CASSFDRGLGSPLHF
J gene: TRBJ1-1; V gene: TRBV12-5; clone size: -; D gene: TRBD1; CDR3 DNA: TGTGCTAGTGGTAAAAGACAGGGTTCGCTGAACACTGAAGCTTTCTTT; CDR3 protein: CASGKRQGSLNTEAFF
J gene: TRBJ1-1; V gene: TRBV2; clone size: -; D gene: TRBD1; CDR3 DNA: TGTGCCAGCAGGCTCCCGGGACAGGGCTTCACTGAAGCTTTCTTT; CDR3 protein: CASRLPGQGFTEAFF
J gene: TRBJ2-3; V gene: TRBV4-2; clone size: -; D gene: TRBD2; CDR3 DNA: TGTGCCAGCAGCCCGAGACTAGCGGGAAGAGCCTCAGCTGGCACAGATACGCAGTATTTT; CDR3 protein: CASSPRLAGRASAGTDTQYF
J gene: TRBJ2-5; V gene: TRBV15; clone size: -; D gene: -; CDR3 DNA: TGTGCCACCAGCAGCAGGGCAGGGGAGACCCAGTACTTC; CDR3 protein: CATSSRAGETQYF
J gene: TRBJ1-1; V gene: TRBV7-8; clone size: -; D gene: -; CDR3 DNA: TGTGCCAGCTACCGGCGGTACACTGAAGCTTTCTTT; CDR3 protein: CASYRRYTEAFF
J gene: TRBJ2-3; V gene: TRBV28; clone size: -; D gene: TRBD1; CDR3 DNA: TGTGCCAGCCTACGACCGGGACAGGGGGCCACAGATACGCAGTATTTT; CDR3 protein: CASLRPGQGATDTQYF
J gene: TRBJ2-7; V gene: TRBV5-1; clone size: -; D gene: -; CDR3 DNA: TGCGCCAGCAGCTCGGTGAGCGGCGGCCGGGATACTTTCTTC; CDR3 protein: CASSSVSGGRDTFF
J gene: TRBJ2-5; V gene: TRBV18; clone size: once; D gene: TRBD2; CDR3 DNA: TGTGCCAGCTCACCGGGGCAAGCGGGACAAGAGACCCAGTACTTC; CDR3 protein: CASSPGQAGQETQYF
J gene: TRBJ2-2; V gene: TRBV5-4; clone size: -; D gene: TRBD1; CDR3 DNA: TGTGCCAGCTCCCGGACAGGGGGGACTACGGGGGAGCTGTTTTTT; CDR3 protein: CASSRTGGTTGELFF
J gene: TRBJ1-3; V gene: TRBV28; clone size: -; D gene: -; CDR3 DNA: TGTGCCAGCATCGGGGGTTCTGGAAACACCATATATTTT; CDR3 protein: CASIGGSGNTIYF
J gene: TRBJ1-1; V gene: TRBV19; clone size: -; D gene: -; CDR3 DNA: TGTGCCAGTAGTAACGGGAGGAGGCAGAACACTGAAGCTTTCTTT; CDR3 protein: CASSNGRRQNTEAFF
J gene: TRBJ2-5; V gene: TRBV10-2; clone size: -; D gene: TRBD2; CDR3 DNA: TGCGCCAGCAGTGAGTCGTTAGCGGGCTACCAAGAGACCCAGTACTTC; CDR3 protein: CASSESLAGYQETQYF
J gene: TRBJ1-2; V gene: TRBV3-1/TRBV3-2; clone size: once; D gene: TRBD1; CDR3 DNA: TGTGCCAGCAGCCAAAACGGACAGGTCCTCTTCAATGGCTACACCTTC; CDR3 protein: CASSQNGQVLFNGYTF
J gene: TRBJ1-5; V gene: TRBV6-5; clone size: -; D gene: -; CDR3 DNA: TGTGCCAGCAGCTACGGAGGGGGGGAAAGCAATCAGCCCCAGCATTTT; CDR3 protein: CASSYGGGESNQPQHF
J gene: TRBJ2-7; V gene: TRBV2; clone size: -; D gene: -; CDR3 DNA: TGTGCCAGCAGTGACGACAGCTACGAGCAGTACTTC; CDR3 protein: CASSDDSYEQYF
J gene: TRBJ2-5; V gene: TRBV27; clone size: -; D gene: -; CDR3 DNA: TGTGCCAGCAGGGACTTATCAGAGACCCAGTACTTC; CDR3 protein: CASRDLSETQYF
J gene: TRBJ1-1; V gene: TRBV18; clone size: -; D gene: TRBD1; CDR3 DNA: TGTGCCAGCTCACCGAGGACAGGGGGGGGCACTGAAGCTTTCTTT; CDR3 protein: CASSPRTGGGTEAFF
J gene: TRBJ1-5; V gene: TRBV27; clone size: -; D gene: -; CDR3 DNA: TGTGCCAGCAGTTTATCGGGGGAGGGTGATCAGCCCCAGCATTTT; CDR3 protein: CASSLSGEGDQPQHF
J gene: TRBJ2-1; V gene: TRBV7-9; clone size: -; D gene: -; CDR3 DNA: TGTGCCGGGAAAATTCCGGGGACTGAGAATGAGCAGTTCTTC; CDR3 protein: CAGKIPGTENEQFF
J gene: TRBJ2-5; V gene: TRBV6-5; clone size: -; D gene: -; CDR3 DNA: TGTGCCAGCAGTTACTCGGCAGGCCGGGAGACCCAGTACTTC; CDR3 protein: CASSYSAGRETQYF
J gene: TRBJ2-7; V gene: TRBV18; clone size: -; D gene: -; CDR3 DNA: TGTGCCAGCTCAGTGCGCAGGGCCTACGAGCAGTACTTC; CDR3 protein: CASSVRRAYEQYF
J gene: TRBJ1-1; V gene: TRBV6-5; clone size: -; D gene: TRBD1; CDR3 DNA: TGTGCCAGCAGAGGACAGGGGGCGAAGGACACTGAAGCTTTCTTT; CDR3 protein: CASRGQGAKDTEAFF
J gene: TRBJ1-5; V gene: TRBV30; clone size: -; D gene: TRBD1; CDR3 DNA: TGTGCCTGTCAGACAGGGGGAGGCAATCAGCCCCAGCATTTT; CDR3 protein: CACQTGGGNQPQHF
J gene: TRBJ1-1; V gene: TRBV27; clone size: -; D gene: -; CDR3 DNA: TGTGCCAGCAGTCCCCAGTGGGGGGTAAAGACTGAAGCTTTCTTT; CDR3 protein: CASSPQWGVKTEAFF
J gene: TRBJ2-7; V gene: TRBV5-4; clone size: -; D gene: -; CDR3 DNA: TGTGCCAGCAGCCCTGGGGGGTCCTACGAGCAGTACTTC; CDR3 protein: CASSPGGSYEQYF
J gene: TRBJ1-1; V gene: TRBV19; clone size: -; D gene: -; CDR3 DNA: TGTGCCAGTAGTAGGGGGGCTGAAGCTTTCTTT; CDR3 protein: CASSRGAEAFF
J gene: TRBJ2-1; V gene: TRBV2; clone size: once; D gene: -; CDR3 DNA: TGTGCCAGCAGAGCCCCGAGGGAGAGCTCCTACAATGAGCAGTTCTTC; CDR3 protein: CASRAPRESSYNEQFF
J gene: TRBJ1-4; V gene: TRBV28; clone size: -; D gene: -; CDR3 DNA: TGTGCCAGCAGTACTCGACAGACAAAACTGTTTTTT; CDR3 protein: CASSTRQTKLFF
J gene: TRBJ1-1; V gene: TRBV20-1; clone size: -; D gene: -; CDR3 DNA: TGCGGCAGGGCGAAGAACACTGAAGCTTTCTTT; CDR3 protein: CGRAKNTEAFF
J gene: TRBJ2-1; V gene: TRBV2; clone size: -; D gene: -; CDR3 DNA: TGTGCCAGCAGGCAGGGGAGCTCCTACAATGAGCAGTTCTTC; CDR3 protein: CASRQGSSYNEQFF
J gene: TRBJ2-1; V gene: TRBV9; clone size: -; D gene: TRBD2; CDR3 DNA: TGTGCCAGCAGCGAGAGGGGGGGACTAGCGCCAGGCTACAATGAGCAGTTCTTC; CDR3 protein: CASSERGGLAPGYNEQFF
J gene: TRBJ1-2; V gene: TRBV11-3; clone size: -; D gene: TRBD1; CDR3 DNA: TGTGCCAGCAGCTCCCAAGGGACAGGGAGTGGCTACACCTTC; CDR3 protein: CASSSQGTGSGYTF
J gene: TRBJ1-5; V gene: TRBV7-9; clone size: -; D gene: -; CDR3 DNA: TGTGCCAGCAGCTCGAGTAGACAGCCTGATCAGCCCCAGCATTTT; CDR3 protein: CASSSSRQPDQPQHF
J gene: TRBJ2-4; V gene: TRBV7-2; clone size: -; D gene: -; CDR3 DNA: TGTGCCAGCAGCCGAGGGCGGAACATTCAGTACTTC; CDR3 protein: CASSRGRNIQYF
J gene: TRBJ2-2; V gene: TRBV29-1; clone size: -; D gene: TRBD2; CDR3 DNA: TGCAGCGCGAGCCGGCGACTAGCGGGAGAGGAGCTGTTTTTT; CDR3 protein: CSASRRLAGEELFF
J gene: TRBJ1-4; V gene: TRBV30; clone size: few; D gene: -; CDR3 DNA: TGTGCCTGGAACCGGGGAGACACTAATGAAAAACTGTTTTTT; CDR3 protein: CAWNRGDTNEKLFF
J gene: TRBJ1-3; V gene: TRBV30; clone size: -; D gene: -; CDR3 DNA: TGTGCCTGGAGAAATTTTCGGGCTGGAAACACCATATATTTT; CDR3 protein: CAWRNFRAGNTIYF
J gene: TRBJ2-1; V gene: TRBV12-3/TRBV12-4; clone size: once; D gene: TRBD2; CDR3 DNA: TGTGCCAGGACTAGCGGGATTTACAATGAGCAGTTCTTC; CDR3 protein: CARTSGIYNEQFF
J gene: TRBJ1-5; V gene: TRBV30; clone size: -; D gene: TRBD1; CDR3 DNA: TGTGCCTGGAGTGTACGGGCAGGGGGCAGGCAGCCCCAGCATTTT; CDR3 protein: CAWSVRAGGRQPQHF
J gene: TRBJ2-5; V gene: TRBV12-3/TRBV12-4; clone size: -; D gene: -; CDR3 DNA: TGTGCCAGCACGACAGGACAAGAGACCCAGTACTTC; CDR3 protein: CASTTGQETQYF
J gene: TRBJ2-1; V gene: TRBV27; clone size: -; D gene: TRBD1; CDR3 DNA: TGTGCCAGCAGTCTCGACAGGGTATCCTACAATGAGCAGTTCTTC; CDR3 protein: CASSLDRVSYNEQFF
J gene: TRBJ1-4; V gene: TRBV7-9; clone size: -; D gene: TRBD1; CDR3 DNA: TGTGCCAGCAGCTTAGGGTCAGGGGGCGGAGAAAAACTGTTTTTT; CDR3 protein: CASSLGSGGGEKLFF
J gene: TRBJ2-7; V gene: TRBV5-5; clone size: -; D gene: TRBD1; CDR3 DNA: TGTGCCAGCAGCGTGCAACAGGGGGCCTACGAGCAGTACTTC; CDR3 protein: CASSVQQGAYEQYF
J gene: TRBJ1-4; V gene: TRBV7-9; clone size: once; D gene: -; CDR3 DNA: TGTGCCAGCAGCTTCCAGGATGAAAAACTGTTTTTT; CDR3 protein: CASSFQDEKLFF
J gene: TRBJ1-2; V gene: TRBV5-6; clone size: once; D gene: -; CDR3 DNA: TGTGCCAGCAGCTTGGATTACCAGGGTGGGTATGGCTACACCTTC; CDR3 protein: CASSLDYQGGYGYTF
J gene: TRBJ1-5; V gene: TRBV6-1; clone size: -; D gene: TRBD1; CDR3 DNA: TGTGCCAGCAGTGAATTCGGGACAGTCTATAGCAATCAGCCCCAGCATTTT; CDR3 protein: CASSEFGTVYSNQPQHF
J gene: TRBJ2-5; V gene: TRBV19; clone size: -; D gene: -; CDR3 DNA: TGTGCCAGTAGTATGGGCAGCGCAGGGTCCCAGTACTTC; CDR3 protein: CASSMGSAGSQYF
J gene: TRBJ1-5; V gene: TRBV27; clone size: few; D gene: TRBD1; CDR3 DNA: TGTGCCAGCAGTCCCGACAGGGTTAGCAATCAGCCCCAGCATTTT; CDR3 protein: CASSPDRVSNQPQHF
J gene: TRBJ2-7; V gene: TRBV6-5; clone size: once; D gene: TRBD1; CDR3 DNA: TGTGCCAGCAGTTACTCCAGGACAGGGTGGTACGAGCAGTACTTC; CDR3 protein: CASSYSRTGWYEQYF
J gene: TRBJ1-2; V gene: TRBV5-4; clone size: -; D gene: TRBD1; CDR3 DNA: TGTGCCAGCAGCTTGGGGGGACAGGGAGAGGTTGGCTACACCTTC; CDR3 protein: CASSLGGQGEVGYTF
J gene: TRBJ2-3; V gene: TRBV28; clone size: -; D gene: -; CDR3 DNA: TGTGCCAGCAGCCGAGGGGGGGCGCGGACCGGGAGGACAGATACGCAGTATTTT; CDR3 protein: CASSRGGARTGRTDTQYF
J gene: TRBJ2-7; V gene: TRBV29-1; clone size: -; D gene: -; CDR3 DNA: TGCAGCGTTCTTAAGCGCTTCTCCTACGAGCAGTACTTC; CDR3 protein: CSVLKRFSYEQYF
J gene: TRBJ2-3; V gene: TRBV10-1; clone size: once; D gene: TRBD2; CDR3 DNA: TGCGCCAGCAGTGAGTCGACGGGGGGGGGCACAGATACGCAGTATTTT; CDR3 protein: CASSESTGGGTDTQYF
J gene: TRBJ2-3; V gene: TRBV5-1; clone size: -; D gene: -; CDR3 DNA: TGCGCCAGCAGCCCGGAGGGGGGGCTTCCAGATACGCAGTATTTT; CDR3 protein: CASSPEGGLPDTQYF